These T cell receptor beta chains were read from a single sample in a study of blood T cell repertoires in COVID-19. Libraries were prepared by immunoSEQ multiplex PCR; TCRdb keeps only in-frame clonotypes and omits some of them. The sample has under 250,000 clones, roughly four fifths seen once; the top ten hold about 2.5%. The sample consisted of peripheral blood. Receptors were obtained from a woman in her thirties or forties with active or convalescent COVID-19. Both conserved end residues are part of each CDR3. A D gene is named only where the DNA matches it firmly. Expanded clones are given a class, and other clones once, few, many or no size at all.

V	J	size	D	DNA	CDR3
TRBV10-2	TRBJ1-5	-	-	TGCGCCAGCAGTGAGTACAGGGAGAGGGGCAGCAATCAGCCCCAGCATTTT	CASSEYRERGSNQPQHF
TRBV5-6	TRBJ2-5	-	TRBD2	TGTGCCAGCAGCTTGCCCCGACTAGCGGGAGCCCTCAAGGAGACCCAGTACTTC	CASSLPRLAGALKETQYF
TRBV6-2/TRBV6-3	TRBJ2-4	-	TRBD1	TGTGCCAGCAGTTACCACCAGACAGGGGTCACGTACTTC	CASSYHQTGVTYF
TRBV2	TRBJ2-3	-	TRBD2	TGTGCCAGCAGGCCGACTAGCGGGGGAGCCGCAGATACGCAGTATTTT	CASRPTSGGAADTQYF
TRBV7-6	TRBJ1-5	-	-	TGTGCCAGCAGCTTAGCGGCTCAGGGGAATCAGCCCCAGCATTTT	CASSLAAQGNQPQHF
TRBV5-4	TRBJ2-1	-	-	TGTGCCAGCAGTCGGGACTGGAGTTACAATGAGCAGTTCTTC	CASSRDWSYNEQFF
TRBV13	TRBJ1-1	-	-	TGTGCCAGCAGCTTAAGGCAGGTTGGTGTAGCTTTCTTT	CASSLRQVGVAFF
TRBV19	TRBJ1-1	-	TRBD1	TGTGCCAGTGGGCAGGGACAGAAGAACACTGAAGCTTTCTTT	CASGQGQKNTEAFF
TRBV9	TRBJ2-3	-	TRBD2	TGTGCCAGCAGCGTAGGCTCTAGCGGAATCACAGATACGCAGTATTTT	CASSVGSSGITDTQYF
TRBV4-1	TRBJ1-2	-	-	TGCGCCAGCAGCCAAGATGGGTTCCCTACAGGGCGCTATGGCTACACCTTC	CASSQDGFPTGRYGYTF
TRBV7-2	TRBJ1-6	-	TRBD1	TGTGCCAGCAGCATACCGGGACAGGGTTCACCCCTCCACTTT	CASSIPGQGSPLHF
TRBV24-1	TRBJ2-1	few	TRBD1	TGTGCCACCGCCCCGACAGGGAGCTCCTACAATGAGCAGTTCTTC	CATAPTGSSYNEQFF
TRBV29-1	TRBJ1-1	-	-	TGCAGCGTTTTTCTGGGGGCGGACACTGAAGCTTTCTTT	CSVFLGADTEAFF
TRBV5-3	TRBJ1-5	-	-	TGTGCCAGAAGCAGGGCCGTAAGGGAATCGGACGGAGGGAATCAGCCCCAGCATTTT	CARSRAVRESDGGNQPQHF
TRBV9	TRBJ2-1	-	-	TGTGCCAGCAGCGATAATAGCCTACCCCCCAATGAGCAGTTCTTC	CASSDNSLPPNEQFF
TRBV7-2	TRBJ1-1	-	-	TGTGCCAGCAGCTTAAACGCAGGGAACACTGAAGCTTTCTTT	CASSLNAGNTEAFF
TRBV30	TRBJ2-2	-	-	TGTGCCTGGAGTACATTAGGAGCGGGTACGAACACCGGGGAGCTGTTTTTT	CAWSTLGAGTNTGELFF
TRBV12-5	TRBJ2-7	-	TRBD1	TGTGCTAGTGGCCCTTGGACAGGGGGCCGTTACGAGCAGTACTTC	CASGPWTGGRYEQYF
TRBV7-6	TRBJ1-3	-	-	TGTGCCAGCAGCTTAGGCAGGGGCCCGGGAAACACCATATATTTT	CASSLGRGPGNTIYF
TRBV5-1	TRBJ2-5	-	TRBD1	TGCGCCAGCAGCTCTGCGACAGGGGCGGAAGAGACCCAGTACTTC	CASSSATGAEETQYF
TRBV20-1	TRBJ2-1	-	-	TGCAGTGCGAAACAGGTTGAGCAGTTCTTC	CSAKQVEQFF
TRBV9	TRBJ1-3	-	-	TGTGCCAGCAGCCCCGAAGGGGGCTCTGGAAACACCATATATTTT	CASSPEGGSGNTIYF
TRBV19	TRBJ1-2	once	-	TGTGCCAGTAGCAGGGGCTACTATGGCTACACCTTC	CASSRGYYGYTF
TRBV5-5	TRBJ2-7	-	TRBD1	TGTGCCAGCAGCTACACGCGTAAGACAGGGGATAGTTACGAGCAGTACTTC	CASSYTRKTGDSYEQYF
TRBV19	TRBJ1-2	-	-	TGTGCCAGTAGTATGATACAGGTTAATATGGCCTACACCTTC	CASSMIQVNMAYTF
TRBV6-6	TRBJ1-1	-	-	TGTGCCAGCAGCGGACACCGTGGAGAAGCTTTCTTT	CASSGHRGEAFF
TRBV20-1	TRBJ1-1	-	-	TGCAGTGCCCTGGGGGGGGCCGGGGCTTTCTTT	CSALGGAGAFF
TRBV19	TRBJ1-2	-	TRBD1	TGTGCCAGTAGTAAGGGACAGGCCAGCTATGGCTACACCTTC	CASSKGQASYGYTF
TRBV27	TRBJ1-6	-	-	TGTGCCAGCAGTGGGGGGTGGGGGACACCCCTCCACTTT	CASSGGWGTPLHF
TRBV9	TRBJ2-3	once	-	TGTGCCAGCAGTCGGGGACAAGGGTTCACAGATACGCAGTATTTT	CASSRGQGFTDTQYF
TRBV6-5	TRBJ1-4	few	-	TGTGCCAGCAGTCCCCCTGGCGGGGCGCAAGAAAAACTGTTTTTT	CASSPPGGAQEKLFF
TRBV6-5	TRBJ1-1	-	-	TGTGCCAGCAGTTACTCGCAAGGGAGGACTGAAGCTTTCTTT	CASSYSQGRTEAFF
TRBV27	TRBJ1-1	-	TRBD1	TGTGCCAGCAGTTCCGACAGGGGGCGGGCCGTAGTGATGGCTTTCTTT	CASSSDRGRAVVMAFF
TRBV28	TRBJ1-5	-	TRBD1	TGTGCCAGCAGTCCAGACGGGACAGGGCGAAGCAATCAGCCCCAGCATTTT	CASSPDGTGRSNQPQHF
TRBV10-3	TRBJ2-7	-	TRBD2	TGTGCCACGACCGCGAGTGGGGGGGCCTACGAGCAGTACTTC	CATTASGGAYEQYF